Presented here are 23 T cell receptor beta chains from one specimen sequenced in a study of CD8+ T cells in alopecia areata. RNA was isolated and reverse transcribed to cDNA, the sequencing template. TCRdb's copy holds only in-frame clones and misses some; the assay was immunoSEQ multiplex PCR. Of about 90,000 clones listed, 44% were seen once; the top ten hold less than 20%. Documented treatment: oral pan-JAK inhibitor, 5-10 mg twice daily. The specimen comprised CD8+ T cells sorted from blood, sampled at week 24, from a patient treated with tofacitinib. All receptors come from a human donor with alopecia areata.

This chain's CDR3 is CASSQDKGQGNEQYF. In DNA, the CDR3 is TGCGCCAGCAGCCAAGATAAGGGACAGGGAAACGAGCAGTACTTC. V and J are TRBV4-3 and TRBJ2-7, with 9 bases identical to TRBD1. The CDR3 spans 15 residues. Germline loops: CDR1 LGHNA, CDR2 YSLEER. Trimming at V came to 0 bases and at J to 5 bases, leaving 5 bases not matched to a gene.

In regard to this clone: Sequence at one end of the junction differs from germline and may be a read error. V gene TRBV15 combines with J gene TRBJ2-5; TRBD1 matches 10 bases. Germline assignment: CDR1 LNHNV and CDR2 YYDKDF (reference sequence). The CDR3 runs 13 residues. The CDR3 coding sequence is TGTGCCACCAGCAGAGATAGTAGGGGACAGGGGAACTTC. Translation gives CATSRDSRGQGNF.

The chain links TRBV6-5 to TRBJ2-7; possibly TRBD1 or TRBD2 for D (5 bases each). CDR1 MNHEY and CDR2 SVGAGI come from the germline V gene. The V end lost 2 bases, the J end lost 1 base, and 9 bases lay between the germline ends. The length of the CDR3 is 14 residues. CDR3 region: CASSYKGPSYEQYF. The CDR3 DNA is TGTGCCAGCAGTTACAAGGGACCATCCTACGAGCAGTACTTC.

This chain joins TRBV19 and TRBJ2-7; maybe TRBD1 (5 bases). The CDR3 covers 14 residues. V lost 2 bases and J 4 bases, leaving 12 bases between the germline ends. Germline values: CDR1 LNHDA, CDR2 SQIVND (reference sequence). In DNA form, the CDR3 reads TGTGCCAGTAGTATACCAGGGTTCGAATACGAGCAGTACTTC. It specifies CASSIPGFEYEQYF.

This clone was seen more than once but under ten times. The CDR3 bases are TGCAGCGTTAAAGCAGGGACAAACACTGAAGCTTTCTTT. Protein product: CSVKAGTNTEAFF. The rearrangement uses TRBV29-1 and TRBJ1-1, with a weak D call TRBD1 (6 bases). Trimming left V 5 bases short and J 2 bases short, with 12 bases between. Germline assignment: CDR1 SQVTM and CDR2 ANQGSEA. The CDR3 consists of 13 residues.

CDR3 nucleotides: TGTGCCAGTTCCTCATCACAGGGATCCTACGAGCAGTACTTC. As protein: CASSSSQGSYEQYF. This rearrangement joins TRBV19 to TRBJ2-7; D is perhaps TRBD1 (6 bases). CDR3 length: 14 amino acids. CDR1 and CDR2 from the germline V gene are LNHDA and SQIVND (reference sequence). V lost 8 bases, J lost 1 base, and 15 bases lay in between.

The chain recombines TRBV28 with TRBJ2-7, with 9 positions matching TRBD1. V lost 3 bases and J lost 3; bases outside the gene matches: 6. The CDR3 is made up of 15 amino acids. Germline V gives CDR1 MDHEN, CDR2 SYDVKM. The CDR3 reads CASSLTGQGFYEQYF. CDR3 DNA: TGTGCCAGCAGTTTGACGGGACAGGGTTTCTACGAGCAGTACTTC.

This chain's CDR3 is CASSARDVASYNEQFF. The CDR3 nucleotides read TGTGCCAGCAGCGCCCGGGACGTCGCCTCCTACAATGAGCAGTTCTTC. The chain carries TRBV9 and TRBJ2-1; D may match TRBD1 or TRBD2 (5 bases each). CDR1 SGDLS and CDR2 YYNGEE come from the germline V gene. The V end lost 3 bases, the J end lost 0 bases, and 13 bases lay between the germline ends. The CDR3 covers 16 residues.

The CDR3: CASTRDKGLSGANVLTF. The CDR3 DNA reads TGTGCCAGCACCCGGGACAAGGGGCTCTCTGGGGCCAACGTCCTGACTTTC. This chain joins TRBV9 and TRBJ2-6, with D perhaps TRBD1 (6 bases). The CDR3 contains 17 residues. V gave up 6 bases and J gave up 0 bases, with 16 bases separating them. Germline CDR1 reads SGDLS; CDR2 reads YYNGEE.

CDR3 sequence: CASSSLADTQYF. CDR3 nucleotides: TGTGCCAGCAGTTCCCTTGCAGATACGCAGTATTTT. The J gene is TRBJ2-3, the V gene TRBV27; D ambiguous. This CDR3 region has 12 residues. CDR1 is MNHEY and CDR2 is SMNVEV in the germline V gene (reference sequence). The germline V and J ends were trimmed by 4 bases and 4 bases, with 6 bases remaining between them.

The chain employs TRBV27 and TRBJ2-2; D ambiguous. From germline, CDR1 is MNHEY and CDR2 SMNVEV (reference sequence). The CDR3 length is 13 residues. For the CDR3, the DNA is TGTGCTACCTCCTTTAAACGAGGCGGGGAGCTGTTTTTT. It specifies CATSFKRGGELFF.

This clone was observed a few times. The rearrangement joins TRBV15 to TRBJ2-5; 8 bases align to TRBD1. The CDR3 totals 14 residues. The germline V gene encodes CDR1 LNHNV and CDR2 YYDKDF (reference sequence). V was pared by 5 bases and J by 5 bases, with 7 bases of the junction left unmatched. CDR3 sequence: CATSEDRAIETQYF. The DNA for the CDR3 is TGTGCCACCAGCGAGGACAGGGCGATTGAGACCCAGTACTTC.

This clone was observed a handful of times. V is TRBV6-1 and J is TRBJ2-5; 7 bases match TRBD1. From germline, CDR1 is MNHNS and CDR2 SASEGT. The CDR3 runs to 15 residues. Trimming took 2 bases from V and 2 from J; bases not matched to a gene: 5. CDR3 nucleotides: TGTGCCAGCAGTGAAATTGACAGGGCACAAGAGACCCAGTACTTC. This encodes CASSEIDRAQETQYF.

This sequence joins TRBV5-1 and TRBJ2-5, with D uncertain. From germline, CDR1 is SGHRS and CDR2 YFSETQ. Trimming pared 0 bases from V and 5 bases from J, leaving 8 bases between. This CDR3 has 13 residues. The CDR3 sequence: CASSLEGYETQYF. The CDR3 DNA sequence: TGCGCCAGCAGCTTGGAAGGGTACGAGACCCAGTACTTC.

This clone turned up a few times. The chain combines TRBV7-3 with TRBJ2-3, with D perhaps given as TRBD1 or TRBD2 (5 bases each). There are 15 residues in the CDR3. Trimming removed 0 bases at V and 2 bases at J, with 9 bases between. Germline V gene lookup returns CDR1 SGHTA and CDR2 FQGTGA. The DNA for the CDR3 is TGTGCCAGCAGCTTAACCACGGGGCCCACAGATACGCAGTATTTT. It is translated as CASSLTTGPTDTQYF.

The gene calls are TRBV7-4 and TRBJ2-5; D could derive from TRBD1 or TRBD2 (5 bases each). V lost 4 bases, J lost 5 bases, and 20 bases lay in between. The CDR3 consists of 16 residues. The V gene's germline CDR1 is SGHVT and CDR2 SQSDAQ. CDR3 sequence reads: CASSSPQPGDGETQYF. The CDR3 DNA reads as TGTGCCAGCAGCTCCCCTCAACCCGGGGACGGGGAGACCCAGTACTTC.

This clone came up a few times. This chain joins TRBV7-9 and TRBJ2-7; D is possibly TRBD1 (6 bases). The CDR3 runs to 16 residues. The V and J ends lost 6 bases and 7 bases respectively, with 25 bases between them. The germline CDR1 and CDR2 sequences are SEHNR and FQNEAQ (reference sequence). CDR3 sequence (DNA): TGTGCCAGCAGGAAGATGACAGGCGTAATCTCGCAAGAGCAGTACTTC. This sequence encodes CASRKMTGVISQEQYF.

This chain joins TRBV6-5 and TRBJ2-7, with D possibly matching TRBD1 (6 bases). The V gene's germline CDR1 is MNHEY and CDR2 SVGAGI. Trimming pared 4 bases from V and 7 bases from J, leaving 11 bases between. This CDR3 has 12 amino acids. Here the CDR3 reads CASSSAGEEQYF. The CDR3 region has the DNA TGTGCCAGCAGTTCCGCAGGGGAGGAGCAGTACTTC.

V and J are TRBV5-4 and TRBJ2-7, with a possible D match to TRBD1 (6 bases). V lost 4 bases to trimming and J lost 4 bases, with 9 bases between them. There are 12 residues in the CDR3. Germline-derived CDR1 and CDR2 are SGHNT and YYREEE (reference sequence). CDR3 sequence (DNA): TGTGCCAGCAGCATGGGACAATACGAGCAGTACTTC. Translation gives CASSMGQYEQYF.

V gene TRBV30 combines with J gene TRBJ2-2; D remains unclear. The CDR3 totals 12 residues. Germline assignment: CDR1 GTSNPN and CDR2 SVGIG (reference sequence). Trimming stripped 3 bases from V and 7 bases from J, with 9 bases between. In nucleotides, the CDR3 is TGTGCCTGGAGGGGGTGGAGCGGGGAGCTGTTTTTT. It yields the protein CAWRGWSGELFF.

V is TRBV27 and J is TRBJ2-7, with no clear D. This CDR3 comprises 10 residues. The V and J ends lost 4 bases and 5 bases respectively, with 3 bases between them. Germline CDR1 is MNHEY and CDR2 is SMNVEV (reference sequence). The CDR3 is CASSSDEQYF. CDR3 coding DNA: TGTGCCAGCAGTTCCGACGAGCAGTACTTC.

The V and J genes are TRBV7-6 and TRBJ2-3; 9 positions match TRBD1. Germline V lookup: CDR1 SGHVS, CDR2 FNYEAQ. CDR3 length: 15 amino acids. V trimming: 4 bases; J trimming: 6 bases; junction bases outside the gene matches: 8. CDR3 nucleotides: TGTGCCAGCAGCTCTGGACCGGGACAGGGTGATACGCAGTATTTT. Encoded protein: CASSSGPGQGDTQYF.

To note about this clone: One end of the junction fails to match germline, which may point to a read error. The same CDR3 also results from other DNA sequences found in this sample. The rearrangement uses TRBV29-1 and TRBJ1-2; D gene unclear. The CDR3 totals 11 residues. Germline V gene sequence: CDR1 SQVTM, CDR2 ANQGSEA. The chain's CDR3 is CSVQSNYGYTF. The DNA of the CDR3 is TGCAGCGTTCAATCTAACTATGGCTACACCTTT.